This TCR beta chain was sequenced during a study of T cell responses to AZD1222 COVID-19 vaccine. Assay: immunoSEQ multiplex PCR; the TCRdb copy retains only in-frame clones and omits some. The data contain tens of thousands of clones, around 86% of them seen just once; the ten biggest clones take up approximately 16%. The input for sequencing was peripheral blood, taken on day 0 of AZD1222 vaccination. The TCR comes from an adult in good health.

The CDR3 spells CASSYQQGAHYEQYF. The CDR3 coding sequence is TGTGCCAGCAGTTACCAACAGGGGGCTCACTACGAGCAGTACTTC. This chain connects TRBV6-5 to TRBJ2-7; 9 positions match TRBD1. V lost 2 bases, J lost 3 bases, and 5 bases stayed unmatched. The V gene's germline CDR1 is MNHEY and CDR2 SVGAGI. There are 15 residues in the CDR3.